This TCR beta chain was recovered during a study of T cell repertoires in cytomegalovirus infection. Looking at the study overall: Both a matching HLA type and CMV infection were indicated by public TCR beta signatures. Study-wide results and caveats: CMV-specific TCR beta clonotypes restricted by HLA-C were the ones dominating the ex vivo response. Identification of carriers of CMV plus the relevant HLA was performed using cumulative public TCR beta family frequency.

MiXCR, applied by TCRdb to the reads, yields one record per CDR3 protein. The table records 70,000 to 85,000 distinct CDR3 sequences, roughly 37% of them present only once. Trimming took 6 bases from V and 1 from J, leaving 14 bases between them. CDR3 length: 15 amino acids. Concerning this clonotype: Its specificity is not known.

The sample consisted of CD8+ T cells from cultured PBMCs, taken from culture after CMV antigen stimulation. The chain has TRBV12-3 or TRBV12-4 and TRBJ2-3; D is unclear. This sequence originates from a human donor in good health (CMV status not recorded). Some clones in this sample may be carry-over from other donors' samples. DNA for the CDR3: TGTGCCAGCAGCCCGACGGGCTTAGGCACAGATACGCAGTATTTT. As protein: CASSPTGLGTDTQYF.